This TCR beta chain emerged from a study of T cell repertoires in cytomegalovirus infection (dated by TCRdb to about 2019). Regarding the study in general: Because public TCR beta signatures pointed to carriage of CMV infection together with the matching HLA type, the HLA type of each donor mattered for the analysis.

Instrument used: Illumina HiSeq 1500. Using fastp at Q25 and MiXCR, TCRdb reprocessed the public reads and kept productive beta chains. Each CDR3 protein appears once, grouped with its most common genes and DNA. The sample table lists 160,000 or so distinct CDR3 sequences, less than 25% of them with a count of one. The ten largest clones capture about a tenth of the sample. Broader findings and caveats from the paper: The ex vivo response was dominated by HLA-C-restricted CMV-specific TCR beta clonotypes, which also provided the single most frequent clonotype in two of eight donors. In both this cohort and an independent cohort of 352 donors, the cumulative frequency of public TCR beta family members distinguished carriers of CMV infection plus the relevant HLA type.

This clonotype came up a few times. Its antigen specificity is not known. No base-level quality is on record; no much larger clone is a single base apart. The sample comprised PBMCs. The source is a human donor in good health (CMV status not recorded). Some clones in this sample may be carry-over from other donors' samples.

The CDR3 sequence is CASNPWGAGELFF. The sequenced DNA: TGTGCCAGCAACCCCTGGGGAGCCGGGGAGCTGTTTTTT. Recombination connected TRBV6-6 to TRBJ2-2, with TRBD2 as a weak D call on 5 bases. Trimming costs V 7 bases and J 6 bases, and their ends lie 12 bases apart. From cysteine to phenylalanine, the CDR3 is 13 amino acids long. Only the CDR3 portion is preserved as DNA: 39 bases, with reading frame beginning at the first base. CDR1 and CDR2 are drawn from the germline V gene (reference sequence): MNHNY, SVGAGI.